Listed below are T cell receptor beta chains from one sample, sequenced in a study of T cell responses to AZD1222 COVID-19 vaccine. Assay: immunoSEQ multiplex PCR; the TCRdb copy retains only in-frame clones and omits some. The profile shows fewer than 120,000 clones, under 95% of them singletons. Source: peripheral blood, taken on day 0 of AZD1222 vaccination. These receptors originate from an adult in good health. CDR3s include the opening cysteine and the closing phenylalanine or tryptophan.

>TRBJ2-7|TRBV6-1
CASSASPGQGLGYEQYF
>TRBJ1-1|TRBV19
CASSIGHIEAFF
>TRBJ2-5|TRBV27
CASRPRTHQETQYF
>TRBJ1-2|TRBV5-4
CASSLAGGRGYTF
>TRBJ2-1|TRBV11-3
CASSLNEQFF
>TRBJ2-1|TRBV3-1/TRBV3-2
CASSQGQFLYNEQFF
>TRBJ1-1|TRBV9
CASSPGGGRMNTEAFF
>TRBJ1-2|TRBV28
CASSSELGGYTF
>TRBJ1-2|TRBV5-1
CASSDPRDNYGYTF
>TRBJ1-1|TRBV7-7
CASSPAQLQGGGTEAFF
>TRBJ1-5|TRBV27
CASRNPGLSNQPQHF
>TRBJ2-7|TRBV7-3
CASSLTLSSYEQYF
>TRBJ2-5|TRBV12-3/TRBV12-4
CASSLIATQYF
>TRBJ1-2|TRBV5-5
CASREVSGDTSF
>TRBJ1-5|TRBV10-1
CASSGDRDGQPQHF
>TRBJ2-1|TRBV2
CASSDGFVEQFF
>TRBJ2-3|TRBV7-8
CASSLSEARDTQYF
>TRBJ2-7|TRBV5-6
CASSVDQVSEQYF
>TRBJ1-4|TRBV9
CASSVGAGRSNEKLFF
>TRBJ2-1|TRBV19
CASSIDGASPYNEQFF
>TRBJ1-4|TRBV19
CASNGLIGEKLFF
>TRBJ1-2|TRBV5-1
CASSLTTGVAYGYTF